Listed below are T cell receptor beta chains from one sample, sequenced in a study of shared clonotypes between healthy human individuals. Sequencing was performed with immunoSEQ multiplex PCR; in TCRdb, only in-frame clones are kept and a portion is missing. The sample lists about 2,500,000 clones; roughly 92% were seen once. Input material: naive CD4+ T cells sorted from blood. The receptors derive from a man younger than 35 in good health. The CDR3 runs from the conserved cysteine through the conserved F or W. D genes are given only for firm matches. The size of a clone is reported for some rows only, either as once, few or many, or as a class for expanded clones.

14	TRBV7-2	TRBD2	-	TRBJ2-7	CASSLEGLGGEQYF	TGTGCCAGCAGCTTAGAAGGACTAGGAGGCGAGCAGTACTTC
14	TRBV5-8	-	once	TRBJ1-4	CASTGQTVGEKLFF	TGTGCCAGCACGGGTCAAACGGTGGGGGAAAAACTGTTTTTT
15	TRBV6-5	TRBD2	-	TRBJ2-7	CASSYSGGRDYEQYF	TGTGCCAGCAGTTACTCGGGCGGGAGAGACTACGAGCAGTACTTC
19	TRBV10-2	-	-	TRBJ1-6	CASRGSGVPFSSYNSPLHF	TGCGCCAGCAGAGGATCAGGGGTCCCCTTTAGCTCCTATAATTCACCCCTCCACTTT
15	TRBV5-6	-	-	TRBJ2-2	CASSYPGGSTGELFF	TGTGCCAGCAGCTACCCCGGGGGAAGCACCGGGGAGCTGTTTTTT
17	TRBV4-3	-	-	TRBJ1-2	CASSYGGLSQKNYGYTF	TGCGCCAGCAGCTACGGGGGGTTGTCGCAGAAAAATTATGGCTACACCTTC
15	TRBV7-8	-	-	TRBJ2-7	CASSLVSGGTYEQYF	TGTGCCAGCAGCTTAGTAAGTGGAGGGACCTACGAGCAGTACTTC
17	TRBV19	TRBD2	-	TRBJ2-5	CASSILAGAPNQETQYF	TGTGCCAGTAGTATCCTAGCGGGAGCCCCTAACCAAGAGACCCAGTACTTC
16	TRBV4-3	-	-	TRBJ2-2	CASSQGGPYMSGELFF	TGCGCCAGCAGCCAAGGAGGGCCCTACATGTCCGGGGAGCTGTTTTTT
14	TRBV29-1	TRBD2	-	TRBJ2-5	CSVDSAGGTSTQYF	TGCAGCGTTGATTCGGCGGGGGGGACAAGTACCCAGTACTTC
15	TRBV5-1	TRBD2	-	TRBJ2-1	CASSLGVAGGNEQFF	TGCGCCAGCAGCTTGGGGGTAGCGGGAGGCAATGAGCAGTTCTTC
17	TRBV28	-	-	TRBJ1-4	CASRASQQGGVREKLFF	TGTGCCAGCAGGGCTAGCCAACAGGGAGGAGTAAGGGAAAAACTGTTTTTT
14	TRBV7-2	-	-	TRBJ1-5	CASSPGRGNQPQHF	TGTGCCAGCAGCCCGGGAAGGGGCAATCAGCCCCAGCATTTT
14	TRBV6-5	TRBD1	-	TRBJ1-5	CASSRGQGGQPQHF	TGTGCCAGCAGCAGGGGACAGGGGGGCCAGCCCCAGCATTTT
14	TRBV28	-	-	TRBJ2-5	CASSPPSRGETQYF	TGTGCCAGCAGTCCGCCTTCCCGGGGAGAGACCCAGTACTTC
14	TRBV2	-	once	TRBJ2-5	CASSEFGSQETQYF	TGTGCCAGCAGTGAATTTGGTAGCCAAGAGACCCAGTACTTC
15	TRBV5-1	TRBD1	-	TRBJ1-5	CASSLGDSSNQPQHF	TGCGCCAGCAGCTTGGGGGACAGTAGCAATCAGCCCCAGCATTTT
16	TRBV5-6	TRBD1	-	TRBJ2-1	CASSSTGTGGYNEQFF	TGTGCCAGCAGCAGCACTGGGACAGGGGGCTACAATGAGCAGTTCTTC
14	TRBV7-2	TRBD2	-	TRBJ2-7	CASSSPSGNNEQYF	TGTGCCAGCAGCTCGCCCAGCGGGAACAACGAGCAGTACTTC
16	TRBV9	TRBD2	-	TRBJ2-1	CASSVGGGPEHNEQFF	TGTGCCAGCAGCGTAGGCGGGGGGCCTGAACACAATGAGCAGTTCTTC
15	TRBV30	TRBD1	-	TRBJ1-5	CAWVQGAGGNQPQHF	TGTGCCTGGGTACAGGGGGCTGGTGGCAATCAGCCCCAGCATTTT
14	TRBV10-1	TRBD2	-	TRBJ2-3	CASSEAGGTDTQYF	TGCGCCAGCAGTGAAGCGGGGGGGACAGATACGCAGTATTTT
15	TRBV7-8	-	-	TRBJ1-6	CASRPGGSGNSPLHF	TGTGCCAGCAGGCCGGGGGGTTCAGGAAATTCACCCCTCCACTTT
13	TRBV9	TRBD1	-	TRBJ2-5	CASNYRGQETQYF	TGTGCCAGCAACTACAGGGGCCAAGAGACCCAGTACTTC
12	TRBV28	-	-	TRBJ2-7	CASSLSIYEQYF	TGTGCCAGCAGCTTGTCCATCTACGAGCAGTACTTC
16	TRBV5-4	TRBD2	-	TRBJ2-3	CASSLELAASTDTQYF	TGTGCCAGCAGCTTGGAACTAGCGGCCAGCACAGATACGCAGTATTTT
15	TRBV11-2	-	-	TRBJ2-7	CASSLVSGSSYEQYF	TGTGCCAGCAGCTTAGTTAGCGGCAGCTCCTACGAGCAGTACTTC
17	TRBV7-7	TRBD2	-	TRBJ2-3	CASSLGVGGGSTDTQYF	TGTGCTAGCAGCTTAGGGGTCGGCGGGGGGAGCACAGATACGCAGTATTTT
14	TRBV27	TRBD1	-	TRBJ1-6	CASSLYRGLSPLHF	TGTGCCAGCAGTTTATACAGGGGGCTTTCACCCCTCCACTTT
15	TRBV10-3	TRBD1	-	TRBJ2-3	CATAVRQGSSDTQYF	TGTGCCACCGCCGTGAGACAGGGAAGTTCGGATACGCAGTATTTT
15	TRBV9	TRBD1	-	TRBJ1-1	CASSPRAGGLTEAFF	TGTGCCAGCAGCCCCAGAGCAGGGGGCTTAACTGAAGCTTTCTTT
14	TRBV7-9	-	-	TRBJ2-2	CASSLPGNTGELFF	TGTGCCAGCAGCTTACCAGGGAACACCGGGGAGCTGTTTTTT
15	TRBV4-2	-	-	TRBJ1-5	CASSQDWQSYQPQHF	TGTGCCAGCAGCCAAGATTGGCAGTCTTATCAGCCCCAGCATTTT
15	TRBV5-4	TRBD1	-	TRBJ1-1	CASSSRLQGDDEAFF	TGTGCCAGCAGCTCGCGACTACAGGGGGATGATGAAGCTTTCTTT
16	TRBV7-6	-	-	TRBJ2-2	CASSLLLSTGTGELFF	TGTGCCAGCAGCTTATTGTTGTCGACTGGAACCGGGGAGCTGTTTTTT
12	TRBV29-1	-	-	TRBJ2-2	CSVQPGTGELFF	TGCAGCGTTCAACCTGGCACCGGGGAGCTGTTTTTT
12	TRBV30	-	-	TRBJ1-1	CAWSVRGTEAFF	TGTGCCTGGAGTGTACGCGGCACTGAAGCTTTCTTT
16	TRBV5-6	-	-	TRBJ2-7	CASSLGWRGTAYEQYF	TGTGCCAGCAGCTTGGGATGGCGGGGTACGGCCTACGAGCAGTACTTC
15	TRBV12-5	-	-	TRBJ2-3	CASGLVLLPGPTQYF	TGTGCTAGTGGTTTGGTACTTCTCCCGGGACCTACGCAGTATTTT
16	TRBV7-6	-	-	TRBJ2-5	CASSFSGGGARETQYF	TGTGCCAGCAGCTTCTCAGGAGGGGGCGCCCGGGAGACCCAGTACTTC
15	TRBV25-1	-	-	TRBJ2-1	CASSEAGAGGDEQFF	TGTGCCAGCAGTGAAGCGGGGGCGGGTGGGGATGAGCAGTTCTTC
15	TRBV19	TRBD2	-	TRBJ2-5	CASSSASGGRIAQYF	TGTGCCAGTAGTTCGGCTAGCGGGGGAAGGATAGCCCAGTACTTC
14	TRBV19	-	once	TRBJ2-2	CASSWGGNTGELFF	TGTGCCAGTAGCTGGGGAGGGAACACCGGGGAGCTGTTTTTT
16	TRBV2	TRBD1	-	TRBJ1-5	CASRRPGQAGDQPQHF	TGTGCCAGCAGACGCCCCGGACAGGCCGGGGATCAGCCCCAGCATTTT
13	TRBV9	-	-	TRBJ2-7	CASSPSSWGEQYF	TGTGCCAGCAGCCCCTCCTCGTGGGGCGAGCAGTACTTC
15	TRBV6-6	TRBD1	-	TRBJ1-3	CASSGTGPQANTIYF	TGTGCCAGCAGTGGGACAGGGCCCCAGGCGAACACCATATATTTT
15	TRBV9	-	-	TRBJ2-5	CASSVALNRVETQYF	TGTGCCAGCAGCGTAGCTCTCAACAGGGTAGAGACCCAGTACTTC
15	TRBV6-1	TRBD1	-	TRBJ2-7	CASRDTGTGAYEQYF	TGTGCCAGCAGGGACACCGGGACAGGGGCCTACGAGCAGTACTTC
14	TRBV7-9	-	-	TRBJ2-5	CASSSPADQETQYF	TGTGCCAGCAGCTCTCCAGCGGACCAAGAGACCCAGTACTTC
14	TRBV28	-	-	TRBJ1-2	CASSLTQEWRGYTF	TGTGCCAGCAGTTTAACGCAGGAATGGAGGGGCTACACCTTC
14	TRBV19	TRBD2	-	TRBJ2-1	CASKEREWYNEQFF	TGTGCCAGTAAGGAGCGGGAGTGGTACAATGAGCAGTTCTTC
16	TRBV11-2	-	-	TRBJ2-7	CASSLDGRQRTYEQYF	TGTGCCAGCAGCTTAGACGGGCGTCAGCGAACCTACGAGCAGTACTTC
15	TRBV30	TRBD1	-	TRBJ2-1	CAWSVYRDRGDEQFF	TGTGCCTGGAGTGTATACCGGGACAGGGGTGATGAGCAGTTCTTC
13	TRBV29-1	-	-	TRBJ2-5	CSARPSLGETQYF	TGCAGCGCCCGCCCTAGTCTCGGGGAGACCCAGTACTTC
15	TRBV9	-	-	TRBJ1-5	CASSQDGGRNQPQHF	TGTGCCAGCAGCCAAGATGGGGGGAGGAATCAGCCCCAGCATTTT